A single sample is the source of the 5 T cell receptor beta chains below, sequenced in a study of a mutant IDH1 vaccine in newly diagnosed glioma. Stated time point: baseline, week 1 (first vaccination visit). Documented treatment: pre-vaccination baseline after standard-of-care therapy. Here immunoSEQ multiplex PCR was the method, and the copy in TCRdb shows in-frame clones only, minus some. The top ten hold less than 9.5% of the sample, which has some 38,000 clones, 78% seen once. The sequences come from PBMCs, collected from a glioma patient treated with radiotherapy, temozolomide or both. All receptors come from a man between 40 and 49 years old with glioma. Some clones in this sample may be carry-over from other donors' samples.

The V and J genes are TRBV12-5 and TRBJ1-1; D call uncertain. The CDR3 loop spans 13 amino acids. Trimming took 4 bases from V and 0 from J, leaving 6 bases between them. The germline CDR1 and CDR2 sequences are LGHNT and FRNRAP. CDR3 in DNA: TGTGCTAGTGGTTCAGATCTGAACACTGAAGCTTTCTTT. As protein: CASGSDLNTEAFF.

The J gene is TRBJ1-1, the V gene TRBV6-5, with D hard to call. Germline lookup yields CDR1 MNHEY and CDR2 SVGAGI. CDR3 length: 11 amino acids. Trimming left V 7 bases short and J 5 bases short, with 8 bases between. CDR3 coding DNA: TGTGCCAGCATTGACCTAACTGAAGCTTTCTTT. Protein sequence: CASIDLTEAFF.

This chain links TRBV5-1 with TRBJ2-7; D remains ambiguous. The length of the CDR3 is 12 residues. V gave up 1 base and J gave up 1 base, with 3 bases separating them. Germline V gives CDR1 SGHRS, CDR2 YFSETQ. CDR3 sequence reads: CASSLTSYEQYF. The DNA of the CDR3 is TGCGCCAGCAGCTTGACGTCCTACGAGCAGTACTTC.

The genes are TRBV9 and TRBJ2-1; no clear D. Germline CDR1 reads SGDLS; CDR2 reads YYNGEE. The CDR3 runs 14 residues. Trimming stripped 2 bases from V and 3 bases from J, with 9 bases between. The CDR3 DNA is TGTGCCAGCAGCGTGGGTGACAACTACAATGAGCAGTTCTTC. It is translated as CASSVGDNYNEQFF.

This clone was recorded once. The chain recombines TRBV19 with TRBJ1-1, with 7 bases fitting TRBD1. Germline V CDR1 and CDR2: LNHDA, SQIVND (reference sequence). The CDR3 extends over 14 amino acids. Unmatched junction bases numbered 11, after V lost 8 bases and J lost 5 bases. The CDR3 region has the DNA TGTGCCAGTCTGAGGGAGGGGGCGCGGACTGAAGCTTTCTTT. This encodes CASLREGARTEAFF.